The rows below give T cell receptor beta chains drawn from one sample of a study of blood T cells in healthy people across ages. TCRdb ran MiXCR on the 5' RACE reads and lists one entry per CDR3 protein. The sample records approximately 1.5 million distinct CDR3 sequences, approximately 32% being singletons. The source material was blood. The source is a woman in her thirties in good health. The CDR3 runs from the conserved cysteine through the conserved F or W. The order of the fields is J gene, V gene, CDR3 length, clone size, D gene, CDR3 DNA, CDR3 protein. A D gene is named only where the DNA matches it firmly. The size entry is marked missing in some rows and otherwise reads once, few, many or a size class.

J: TRBJ2-7; V: TRBV28; length: 14; size: .; D: TRBD2; DNA: TGTGCCAGCAGTCAAGGGACTAGCGAGGTCGAGCAGTACTTC; CDR3: CASSQGTSEVEQYF
J: TRBJ1-4; V: TRBV4-1; length: 15; size: .; D: .; DNA: TGCGCCAGCAGCCAAACACGGATAGGGCACGAAAAACTGTTTTTT; CDR3: CASSQTRIGHEKLFF
J: TRBJ2-1; V: TRBV7-3; length: 17; size: .; D: TRBD2; DNA: TGTGCCAGCAAGCCATCGTCCGGGCTAGCGGCCAACAATGAGCAGTTCTTC; CDR3: CASKPSSGLAANNEQFF
J: TRBJ2-2; V: TRBV15; length: 15; size: .; D: .; DNA: TGTGCCACCAGCAGGGAGACGATAGCGGCCGGGGAGCTGTTTTTT; CDR3: CATSRETIAAGELFF
J: TRBJ2-1; V: TRBV12-3/TRBV12-4; length: 15; size: .; D: .; DNA: TGTGCCAGCAGTTTATGGGAAAGCTCCTACAATGAGCAGTTCTTC; CDR3: CASSLWESSYNEQFF
J: TRBJ1-2; V: TRBV7-2; length: 17; size: .; D: TRBD1; DNA: TGTGCCAGCAGCTTAGCCGGGACAGGGAAAGCTAACTATGGCTACACCTTC; CDR3: CASSLAGTGKANYGYTF
J: TRBJ2-1; V: TRBV5-5; length: 15; size: once; D: .; DNA: TGTGCCAGCAGCTTGGACCAAAGCTCCCACAATGAGCAGTTCTTC; CDR3: CASSLDQSSHNEQFF
J: TRBJ2-7; V: TRBV5-1; length: 15; size: few; D: .; DNA: TGCGCCAGCGGGGGGTTCGTGGGGGCCTACTACGAGCAGTACTTC; CDR3: CASGGFVGAYYEQYF
J: TRBJ1-3; V: TRBV20-1; length: 16; size: few; D: .; DNA: TGCAGTGCCCACCATCCGGAGCGTTACTCTGGAAACACCATATATTTT; CDR3: CSAHHPERYSGNTIYF
J: TRBJ1-5; V: TRBV28; length: 15; size: many; D: .; DNA: TGTGCCAGCAGACAAGACAGGTCCGGGGAGCAGCCCCAGCATTTT; CDR3: CASRQDRSGEQPQHF
J: TRBJ1-2; V: TRBV11-2; length: 14; size: .; D: .; DNA: TGTGCCAGCAGCTTTGGAAGCATCGGCTATGGCTACACCTTC; CDR3: CASSFGSIGYGYTF
J: TRBJ2-1; V: TRBV20-1; length: 16; size: few; D: .; DNA: TGCAGTGCTAGAGATAGCGGAAAGAGCTCCTACAATGAGCAGTTCTTC; CDR3: CSARDSGKSSYNEQFF
J: TRBJ2-7; V: TRBV3-1; length: 14; size: once; D: .; DNA: TGTGCCAGCAGCCAAGAAGTGGGGAGAAGGGAGCAGTACTTC; CDR3: CASSQEVGRREQYF
J: TRBJ2-1; V: TRBV6-5; length: 17; size: .; D: .; DNA: TGTGCCAGCAGTTGGGGTGGGGGAGCTAGCGGGACAGGTGAGCAGTTCTTC; CDR3: CASSWGGGASGTGEQFF
J: TRBJ1-1; V: TRBV9; length: 14; size: few; D: .; DNA: TGTGCCAGCAGCGTAGTGGGACCAAACACTGAAGCTTTCTTT; CDR3: CASSVVGPNTEAFF
J: TRBJ2-7; V: TRBV20-1; length: 15; size: .; D: .; DNA: TGCAGTGCTAGAGATGGGGCCAGTGTCTCCTACGAGCAGTACTTC; CDR3: CSARDGASVSYEQYF
J: TRBJ1-1; V: TRBV18; length: 14; size: few; D: .; DNA: TGTGCCAGCTCACCTCAAGGGCGAATCCCTGAAGCTTTCTTT; CDR3: CASSPQGRIPEAFF
J: TRBJ1-2; V: TRBV5-1; length: 15; size: .; D: TRBD1; DNA: TGCGCCAGCAGCCCTTACCGGACAGGACGGGATGGCTACACCTTC; CDR3: CASSPYRTGRDGYTF
J: TRBJ1-1; V: TRBV20-1; length: 11; size: .; D: .; DNA: TGCAGTTCAGGAACTATTCAGGGAGCTTTCTTT; CDR3: CSSGTIQGAFF
J: TRBJ2-3; V: TRBV27; length: 14; size: .; D: .; DNA: TGTGCCAGCAGTTGGATTAGAGCGGATGATACGCAGTATTTT; CDR3: CASSWIRADDTQYF
J: TRBJ2-1; V: TRBV7-9; length: 15; size: few; D: .; DNA: TGTGCCAGCATCGCTCCGGGACTGGCTTACAATGAGCAGTTCTTC; CDR3: CASIAPGLAYNEQFF
J: TRBJ2-1; V: TRBV6-1; length: 15; size: few; D: .; DNA: TGTGCCAGCAGTGCTGCGGGGCGGGCGTACAATGAGCAGTTCTTC; CDR3: CASSAAGRAYNEQFF
J: TRBJ1-2; V: TRBV9; length: 12; size: .; D: .; DNA: TGTGCCAGCAGCGTAGACCTGGGCGGCTACACCTTC; CDR3: CASSVDLGGYTF
J: TRBJ2-7; V: TRBV6-1; length: 14; size: .; D: TRBD1; DNA: TGTGCCAGCAGTGAGTCTAGGGGGCACCAGAGGGCGTACTTC; CDR3: CASSESRGHQRAYF
J: TRBJ2-5; V: TRBV25-1; length: 14; size: .; D: .; DNA: TGTGCCAGCAGTGAATCCTTCGAAGAGTGGACCCAGTACTTC; CDR3: CASSESFEEWTQYF
J: TRBJ2-7; V: TRBV7-6; length: 13; size: .; D: .; DNA: TGTGCCAGCAGCAAAGAACTAGCTGTCGAGCAGTACTTC; CDR3: CASSKELAVEQYF
J: TRBJ1-1; V: TRBV3-1; length: 19; size: .; D: .; DNA: TGTGCCAGCAGCCAAGAACCCTTCACTCTCCCAGCGCCGAACACTGAAGCTTTCTTT; CDR3: CASSQEPFTLPAPNTEAFF
J: TRBJ2-1; V: TRBV2; length: 15; size: .; D: TRBD1; DNA: TGTGCCAGCAGCGGGACAGGTAAACCCTACAATGAGCAGTTCTTC; CDR3: CASSGTGKPYNEQFF
J: TRBJ1-5; V: TRBV5-1; length: 15; size: few; D: TRBD1; DNA: TGCGCCAGCAGCTTGATGGGTGACAGGGCTCAGCCCCAGCATTTT; CDR3: CASSLMGDRAQPQHF
J: TRBJ2-3; V: TRBV6-5; length: 15; size: .; D: .; DNA: TGTGCCAGCAGCCCGAATGCGGGGCCAACAGATACGCAGTATTTT; CDR3: CASSPNAGPTDTQYF
J: TRBJ1-5; V: TRBV4-1; length: 16; size: .; D: TRBD1; DNA: TGCGCCAGCAGCCAAGGGACAGGGAATCTGAAACAGCCCCAGCATTTT; CDR3: CASSQGTGNLKQPQHF